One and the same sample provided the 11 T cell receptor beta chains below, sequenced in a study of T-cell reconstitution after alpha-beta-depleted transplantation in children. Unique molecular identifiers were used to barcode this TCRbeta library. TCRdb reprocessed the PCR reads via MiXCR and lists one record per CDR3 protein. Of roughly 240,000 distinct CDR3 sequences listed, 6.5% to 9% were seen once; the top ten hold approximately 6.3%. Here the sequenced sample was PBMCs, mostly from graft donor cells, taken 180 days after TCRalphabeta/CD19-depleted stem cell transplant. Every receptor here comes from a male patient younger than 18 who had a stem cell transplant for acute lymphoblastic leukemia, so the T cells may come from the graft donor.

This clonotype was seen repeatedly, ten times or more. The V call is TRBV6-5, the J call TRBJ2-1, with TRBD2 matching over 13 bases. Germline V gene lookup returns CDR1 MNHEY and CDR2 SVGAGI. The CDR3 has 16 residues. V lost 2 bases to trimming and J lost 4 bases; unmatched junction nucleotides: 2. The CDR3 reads CASSYLTSGRYNEQFF. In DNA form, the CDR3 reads TGTGCCAGCAGTTACCTGACTAGCGGGAGGTACAATGAGCAGTTCTTC.

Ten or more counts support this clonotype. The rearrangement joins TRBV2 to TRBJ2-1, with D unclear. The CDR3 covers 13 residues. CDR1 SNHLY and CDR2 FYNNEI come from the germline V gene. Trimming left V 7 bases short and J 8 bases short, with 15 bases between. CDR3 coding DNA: TGTGCCAGCAACCCCAATGGGGTTTATGAGCAGTTCTTC. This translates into CASNPNGVYEQFF.

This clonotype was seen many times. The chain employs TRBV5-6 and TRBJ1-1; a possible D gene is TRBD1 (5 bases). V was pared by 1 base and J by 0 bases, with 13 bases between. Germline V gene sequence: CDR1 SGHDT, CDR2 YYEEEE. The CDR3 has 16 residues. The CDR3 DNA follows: TGTGCCAGCAGCTTGTGGGGGTGGGTCATGAACACTGAAGCTTTCTTT. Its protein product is CASSLWGWVMNTEAFF.

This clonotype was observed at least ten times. CDR3 loop: CASSRQATYEQYF. The CDR3 region has the DNA TGTGCCAGCAGCCGACAGGCAACCTACGAGCAGTACTTC. The genes are TRBV14 and TRBJ2-7; a possible D gene is TRBD1 (6 bases). The CDR3 is 13 amino acids. Trimming shortened V by 4 bases and J by 2 bases, and 9 bases separated the two germline ends. Germline values: CDR1 SGHDN, CDR2 FVKESK.

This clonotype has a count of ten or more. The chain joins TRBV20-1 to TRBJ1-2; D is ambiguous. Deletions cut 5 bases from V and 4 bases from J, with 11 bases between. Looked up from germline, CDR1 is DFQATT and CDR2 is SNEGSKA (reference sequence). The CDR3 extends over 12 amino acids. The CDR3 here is CSAAPGGYGYTF. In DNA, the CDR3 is TGCAGTGCTGCCCCGGGCGGCTATGGCTACACCTTC.

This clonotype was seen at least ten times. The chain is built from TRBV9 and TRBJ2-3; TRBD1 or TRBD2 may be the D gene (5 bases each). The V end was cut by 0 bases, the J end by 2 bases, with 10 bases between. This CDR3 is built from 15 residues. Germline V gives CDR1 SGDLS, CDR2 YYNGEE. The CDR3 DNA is TGTGCCAGCAGCGTAGAGGGACCTACCACAGATACGCAGTATTTT. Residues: CASSVEGPTTDTQYF.

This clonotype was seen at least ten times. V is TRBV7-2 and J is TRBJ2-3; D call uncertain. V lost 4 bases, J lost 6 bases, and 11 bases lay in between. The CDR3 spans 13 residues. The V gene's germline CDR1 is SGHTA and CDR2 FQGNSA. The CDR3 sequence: CASSSVSGDTQYF. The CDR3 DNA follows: TGTGCCAGCAGCTCGGTCAGTGGCGATACGCAGTATTTT.

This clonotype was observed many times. CDR3 bases: TGTGCCAGGCCGACAGGGGCCACAGATACGCAGTATTTT. Translating gives CARPTGATDTQYF. The genes are TRBV2 and TRBJ2-3, with 8 bases identical to TRBD1. V was pared by 9 bases and J by 2 bases, with 4 bases of the junction left unmatched. From germline, CDR1 is SNHLY and CDR2 FYNNEI. The CDR3 loop spans 13 amino acids.

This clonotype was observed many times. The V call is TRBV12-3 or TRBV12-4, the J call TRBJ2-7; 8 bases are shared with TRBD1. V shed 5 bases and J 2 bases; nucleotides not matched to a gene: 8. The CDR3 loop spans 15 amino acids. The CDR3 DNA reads TGTGCCAGCAGTCCGCAGGGGGCGGGGACCTACGAGCAGTACTTC. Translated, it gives CASSPQGAGTYEQYF.

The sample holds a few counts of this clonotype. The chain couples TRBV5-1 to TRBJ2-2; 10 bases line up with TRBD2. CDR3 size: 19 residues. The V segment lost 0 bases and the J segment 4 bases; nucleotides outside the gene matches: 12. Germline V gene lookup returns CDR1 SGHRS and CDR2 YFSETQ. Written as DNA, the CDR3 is TGCGCCAGCAGCTTGGCCAGGGCTAGCGGGAGTCTCCTCACCGGGGAGCTGTTTTTT. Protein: CASSLARASGSLLTGELFF.

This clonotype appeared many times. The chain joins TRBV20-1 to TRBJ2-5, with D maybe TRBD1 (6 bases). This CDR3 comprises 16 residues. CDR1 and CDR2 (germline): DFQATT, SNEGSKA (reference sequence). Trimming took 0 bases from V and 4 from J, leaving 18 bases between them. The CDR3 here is CSARDEARGLGETQYF. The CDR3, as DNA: TGCAGTGCTAGAGATGAGGCCAGGGGCTTGGGAGAGACCCAGTACTTC.